The rows below give T cell receptor beta chains drawn from one sample of a study of CD8 T cells in ankylosing spondylitis. One entry per CDR3 protein results from TCRdb running MiXCR on the 5' RACE reads. The sample shows 29,000 or so distinct CDR3 sequences, around 5% of them seen only once. Input material: blood, either unsorted or a sorted T cell fraction (not recorded which). These receptors came from a female donor with ankylosing spondylitis or in good health (not recorded which). CDR3s include the opening cysteine and the closing phenylalanine or tryptophan. D genes are given only for firm matches. A clone size is listed for some rows: how often the clone was seen (once, few, many), or a class if it is expanded.

CDR3aa,CDR3nt,v_gene,abundance,d_gene,j_gene
CASSPGLAGETQYF,TGTGCCAGCAGCCCCGGACTAGCGGGAGAGACCCAGTACTTC,TRBV9,many,TRBD2,TRBJ2-5
CASSEGRGTDFYGYTF,TGTGCCAGCAGCGAGGGTCGCGGGACAGATTTCTATGGCTACACCTTC,TRBV9,many,TRBD1,TRBJ1-2
CASSTGLLVGTGELFF,TGTGCCAGCAGCACGGGACTCCTGGTGGGGACCGGGGAGCTGTTTTTT,TRBV9,NA,NA,TRBJ2-2
CASSVGQSSYNEQFF,TGTGCCAGCAGCGTAGGCCAGAGCTCCTACAATGAGCAGTTCTTC,TRBV9,medium-sized,NA,TRBJ2-1
CASSVEITGELFF,TGTGCCAGCAGCGTAGAGATCACCGGGGAGCTGTTTTTT,TRBV9,many,NA,TRBJ2-2
CASSVAGGGTEAFF,TGTGCCAGCAGCGTAGCAGGAGGGGGAACTGAAGCTTTCTTT,TRBV9,many,NA,TRBJ1-1
CASSPTQRATGETQYF,TGTGCCAGCAGCCCAACCCAGCGGGCTACCGGGGAGACCCAGTACTTC,TRBV7-2,many,NA,TRBJ2-5
CAISSGLGGYEQLF,TGTGCCATCAGTTCCGGACTAGGAGGCTATGAGCAGCTCTTC,TRBV9,NA,TRBD2,TRBJ2-1
CASSVVFGELFF,TGTGCCAGCAGCGTAGTTTTTGGGGAGCTGTTTTTT,TRBV9,NA,NA,TRBJ2-2
CASSVELAGGGYEQFF,TGTGCCAGCAGCGTAGAATTGGCGGGGGGAGGGTATGAGCAGTTCTTC,TRBV9,NA,TRBD2,TRBJ2-1
CASRDSGNTIYF,TGTGCCAGCAGGGACTCTGGAAACACCATATATTTT,TRBV9,many,NA,TRBJ1-3
CASSVQVANTGELFF,TGTGCCAGCAGCGTCCAGGTAGCGAACACCGGGGAGCTGTTTTTT,TRBV9,many,NA,TRBJ2-2
CASSVGQRTDTQYF,TGTGCCAGCAGCGTAGGCCAGCGCACAGATACGCAGTATTTT,TRBV9,many,NA,TRBJ2-3
CASSSDSTDTQYF,TGTGCCAGCAGCAGCGACAGCACAGATACGCAGTATTTT,TRBV9,few,NA,TRBJ2-3
CASSPISLFSGNTIYF,TGTGCCAGCAGCCCGATCTCCCTATTCTCTGGAAACACCATATATTTT,TRBV9,many,NA,TRBJ1-3
CASSARDRLFF,TGTGCCAGCAGCGCCCGGGACAGGCTGTTCTTC,TRBV9,many,TRBD1,TRBJ2-1
CASSIGQQLPGLETQYF,TGTGCCAGTAGTATAGGCCAACAGCTACCGGGATTGGAGACCCAGTACTTC,TRBV19,many,NA,TRBJ2-5